These T cell receptor beta chains were read from a single sample in a study of molecular identifiers for immune sequencing clone quantification. One entry per CDR3 protein results from TCRdb running MiXCR on the PCR reads. The sample lists about 68,000 distinct CDR3 sequences, about a sixth seen once, with nearly 1.5% in the top ten. The specimen sequenced was naive CD8+ T cells from blood, with Jurkat cell RNA spiked in. All receptors come from a human donor in good health. Some libraries in this study had Jurkat cell RNA spiked in. Both conserved end residues are part of each CDR3. A D gene is named only where the DNA matches it firmly. Only part of the rows carry a size: once, few, many, or a class if the clone is expanded.

abundance	d_gene	v_gene	j_gene	CDR3aa	CDR3nt
many	TRBD1	TRBV3-1	TRBJ2-3	CASSQRGQSTDTQYF	TGTGCCAGCAGCCAAAGGGGACAGAGCACAGATACGCAGTATTTT
many	TRBD1	TRBV5-1	TRBJ2-7	CASSVVTGGEYEQYF	TGCGCCAGCAGCGTGGTGACAGGGGGCGAATACGAGCAGTACTTC
few	NA	TRBV2	TRBJ1-2	CASSDTRTGYTF	TGTGCCAGCAGTGATACAAGGACTGGCTACACCTTC
many	TRBD2	TRBV18	TRBJ2-3	CASSIIAGGLTDTQYF	TGTGCCAGCTCAATCATAGCGGGAGGGCTTACAGATACGCAGTATTTT
many	NA	TRBV10-3	TRBJ2-1	CATGEQVEQFF	TGTGCCACCGGAGAACAGGTCGAGCAGTTCTTC
many	NA	TRBV6-1	TRBJ2-7	CASSEVLGGTEQYF	TGTGCCAGCAGTGAAGTTCTCGGCGGGACCGAGCAGTACTTC
once	TRBD2	TRBV14	TRBJ2-5	CASGRVRTSEETQYF	TGTGCCAGCGGCCGAGTTAGGACTAGCGAAGAGACCCAGTACTTC
many	TRBD2	TRBV29-1	TRBJ2-3	CSVVAGVIDTQYF	TGCAGCGTTGTGGCGGGAGTGATAGATACGCAGTATTTT
many	NA	TRBV12-3/TRBV12-4	TRBJ1-3	CASSQGFGNTIYF	TGTGCCAGCAGCCAGGGATTTGGAAACACCATATATTTT
many	TRBD2	TRBV20-1	TRBJ2-7	CSARDQLAGAYEQYF	TGCAGTGCTAGAGATCAACTAGCGGGAGCCTACGAGCAGTACTTC
many	TRBD2	TRBV7-6	TRBJ2-7	CASSPEVSGSYEQYF	TGTGCCAGCAGCCCGGAGGTTAGCGGGAGCTACGAGCAGTACTTC
NA	NA	TRBV7-9	TRBJ2-5	CASSLADQETQYF	TGTGCCAGCAGTTTAGCGGACCAAGAGACCCAGTACTTC